The sequence of this TCR beta chain was determined in a study of shared clonotypes between healthy human individuals. V lost 2 bases, J lost 1 base, and 12 bases lay in between. Germline V gene sequence: CDR1 SGHRS, CDR2 YFSETQ. This CDR3 region has 15 residues. Produced via immunoSEQ multiplex PCR; TCRdb's table is partial and in-frame only. The repertoire holds some 380,000 clones, roughly 96% seen once, with 0.25% to 0.35% in the top ten. The TCR was taken from a young man in good health. The chain is built from TRBV5-1 and TRBJ1-1, with D perhaps matching TRBD1 (6 bases). Material: memory CD8+ T cells sorted from blood. Noted subset: CD45RO+ cells pooled with CCR7-negative TemRA cells. The chain's CDR3 is CASSLQGGRNTEAFF. Here the CDR3 DNA reads TGCGCCAGCAGCTTACAGGGAGGAAGGAACACTGAAGCTTTCTTT. Full variable domain (remainder filled in from reference TRBV5-1 and TRBJ1-1): KAGVTQTPRYLIKTRGQQVTLSCSPISGHRSVSWYQQTPGQGLQFLFEYFSETQRNKGNFPGRFSGRQFSNSRSEMNVSTLELGDSALYLCASSLQGGRNTEAFFGQGTRLTVV.